Below, 21 T cell receptor beta chains from the same sample are listed, as sequenced in a study of T cell responses to AZD1222 COVID-19 vaccine. Assay used: immunoSEQ multiplex PCR; TCRdb lists only in-frame clones, some missing. The sample contains 120,000 or so clones, roughly 91% of which appear only once. Sequences were derived from peripheral blood, sampled on day 0 of MenACWY control vaccination. The source of these receptors is an adult in good health.

The chain uses TRBV9 and TRBJ1-6, with TRBD1 as a possible D gene (5 bases). Germline-derived CDR1 and CDR2 are SGDLS and YYNGEE. The length of the CDR3 is 15 residues. Trimming removed 0 bases at V and 10 bases at J, with 14 bases between. DNA of the CDR3: TGTGCCAGCAGCGTAGGCTTCAGGGATCCGTCACCCCTCCACTTT. The encoded protein is CASSVGFRDPSPLHF.

The chain employs TRBV10-3 and TRBJ2-7; 13 bases match TRBD2. J lost 3 bases, V lost 5 bases, and 4 bases had no gene match. Germline CDR1 reads ENHRY; CDR2 reads SYGVKD. The CDR3 has 15 amino acids. CDR3 region: CAISSGTSGNYEQYF. In DNA form, the CDR3 reads TGTGCCATCAGTTCCGGGACTAGCGGGAACTACGAGCAGTACTTC.

V and J are TRBV2 and TRBJ1-5; 9 positions agree with TRBD1. The V gene's germline CDR1 is SNHLY and CDR2 FYNNEI. V shed 5 bases, J shed 1 base, and the junction held 3 bases outside the gene matches. The CDR3 runs to 15 residues. The CDR3 DNA reads as TGTGCCAGCAGTCAACAGGGGGCGAGCAATCAGCCCCAGCATTTT. Translated, it gives CASSQQGASNQPQHF.

This clone was seen only once. V gene TRBV5-5 combines with J gene TRBJ2-1, with D possibly matching TRBD1 (5 bases). The germline V gene encodes CDR1 SGHKS and CDR2 YYEKEE (reference sequence). Trimming took off 7 bases at V and 2 bases at J, with 13 bases between the two ends. The CDR3 length is 14 residues. The CDR3 sequence: CASYVQGAYNEQFF. The CDR3 coding sequence is TGTGCCAGCTACGTCCAGGGCGCCTACAATGAGCAGTTCTTC.

The rearrangement uses TRBV4-2 and TRBJ2-3; D remains unclear. Deletions cut 1 base from V and 6 bases from J, with 11 bases between. CDR1 is LGHNA and CDR2 is YNFKEQ in the germline V gene. The CDR3 runs to 14 residues. The CDR3 DNA reads TGTGCCAGCAGCCAAGCGGCTACCTCCGATACGCAGTATTTT. It codes for CASSQAATSDTQYF.

In this sample, this clone turned up a few times. V is TRBV6-4 and J is TRBJ2-2; 10 bases fit TRBD1. Germline CDR1 and CDR2: MRHNA and SNTAGT. The CDR3 extends over 16 amino acids. V shed 3 bases and J 3 bases; nucleotides not matched to a gene: 4. CDR3 DNA: TGTGCCAGCAGTGAGGGGACAGGGGCACACACCGGGGAGCTGTTTTTT. It translates to CASSEGTGAHTGELFF.

DNA of the CDR3: TGTGCCAGCAAGGTAGCGGAACAAGAGACCCAGTACTTC. Translating it yields CASKVAEQETQYF. V is TRBV6-4 and J is TRBJ2-5; D perhaps matches TRBD2 (6 bases). Deletions cut 7 bases from V and 2 bases from J, with 11 bases between. The CDR3 is 13 residues long. Germline lookup yields CDR1 MRHNA and CDR2 SNTAGT.

V is TRBV2 and J is TRBJ1-5, with 7 bases lining up with TRBD1. The junction had 9 bases not matched to a gene; V was cut back by 4 bases and J by 3 bases. Germline V CDR1 and CDR2: SNHLY, FYNNEI. This CDR3 is 16 amino acids long. CDR3 DNA: TGTGCCAGCAGTGGTCCGGGACAGTGGGACAATCAGCCCCAGCATTTT. It is translated as CASSGPGQWDNQPQHF.

The CDR3 bases are TGTGCCAGCAGTTATGGGGACAGGGACTCACCCCTCCACTTT. Translated: CASSYGDRDSPLHF. The chain carries TRBV6-5 and TRBJ1-6, with 9 bases identical to TRBD1. The CDR3 runs to 14 residues. Per the germline V gene, CDR1 is MNHEY and CDR2 is SVGAGI. V lost 3 bases, J lost 10 bases, and 4 bases stayed unmatched.

V is TRBV7-8 and J is TRBJ2-7; 9 bases agree with TRBD1. J gave up 3 bases and V 5 bases, and 8 bases lay outside the gene matches. The CDR3 runs to 15 residues. Germline CDR1 and CDR2: SGHVS and FQNEAQ. This CDR3 reads CASSAYRGLRYEQYF. The CDR3 region has the DNA TGTGCCAGCAGCGCCTACAGGGGGCTACGCTACGAGCAGTACTTC.

This chain links TRBV7-8 with TRBJ1-3; D might be TRBD1 (5 bases). The CDR3 is 14 amino acids. Germline V gives CDR1 SGHVS, CDR2 FQNEAQ. Trimming took off 1 base at V and 5 bases at J, with 9 bases between the two ends. The CDR3 DNA reads as TGTGCCAGCAGCTTAGAGGCAGGGCGAAACACCATATATTTT. Protein: CASSLEAGRNTIYF.

The chain has TRBV2 and TRBJ1-2; maybe TRBD1 (5 bases). V dropped 2 bases and J dropped 3 bases, with 16 bases sitting between them. The CDR3 sequence is 16 residues long. Looked up from germline, CDR1 is SNHLY and CDR2 is FYNNEI. The CDR3 bases are TGTGCCAGCAGTGAAAGTGGGGCAGCCGGGGACTATGGCTACACCTTC. This translates into CASSESGAAGDYGYTF.

The chain uses TRBV29-1 and TRBJ2-5; TRBD2 is a possible D gene (6 bases). V was clipped by 7 bases and J by 2 bases, with 14 bases between them. Per the germline V gene, CDR1 is SQVTM and CDR2 is ANQGSEA. This CDR3 contains 13 residues. For the CDR3, the DNA is TGCAGCGCGAGGGACTTGACGCAAGAGACCCAGTACTTC. Its translation: CSARDLTQETQYF.

As for this clone: Other DNA sequences from this sample encode an identical CDR3 as well. The V gene is TRBV7-2, the J gene TRBJ2-1; D is ambiguous. Trimming shortened V by 1 base and J by 4 bases, and 5 bases separated the two germline ends. The CDR3 is 13 residues long. Germline V gene data show CDR1 as SGHTA and CDR2 as FQGNSA. The CDR3 here is CASSLGSYNEQFF. CDR3 DNA: TGTGCCAGCAGCTTAGGCTCTTACAATGAGCAGTTCTTC.

The chain couples TRBV6-2 or TRBV6-3 to TRBJ2-5; TRBD2 might be the D (6 bases). Trimming took off 2 bases at V and 2 bases at J, with 9 bases between the two ends. This CDR3 region has 14 residues. In germline, CDR1 is MNHEY, CDR2 SVGEGT. CDR3 coding DNA: TGTGCCAGCAGTTACGGCCGGGGGCAAGAGACCCAGTACTTC. It translates to CASSYGRGQETQYF.

This chain links TRBV19 with TRBJ2-1, with 7 bases that match TRBD2. With 3 bases clipped from V and 2 bases from J, the junction kept 4 bases outside the gene matches. Germline V gives CDR1 LNHDA, CDR2 SQIVND (reference sequence). The CDR3 length is 15 residues. CDR3 sequence reads: CASSIEAGAYNEQFF. For the CDR3, the DNA is TGTGCCAGTAGTATCGAGGCGGGAGCCTACAATGAGCAGTTCTTC.

This clone was observed once. The chain carries TRBV30 and TRBJ1-3, with D possibly TRBD1 on 6 matching bases. The length of the CDR3 is 14 residues. Germline values: CDR1 GTSNPN, CDR2 SVGIG (reference sequence). V lost 2 bases and J lost 1, with 9 bases in between. The CDR3 coding sequence is TGTGCCTGGAGTATAGGGGGATCTGGAAACACCATATATTTT. Translating gives CAWSIGGSGNTIYF.

This clone was recorded once. The rearrangement uses TRBV6-5 and TRBJ2-7; D is possibly TRBD1 or TRBD2 (5 bases each). The ends were cut back, 2 bases at V and 2 bases at J, with 13 bases in the middle. This CDR3 has 15 residues. Germline CDR1 reads MNHEY; CDR2 reads SVGAGI. The CDR3 loop is CASSYQGTVTYEQYF. CDR3 DNA: TGTGCCAGCAGTTACCAAGGGACGGTGACCTACGAGCAGTACTTC.

The chain employs TRBV21-1 and TRBJ1-3. TRBV21-1 is a pseudogene segment. The CDR3 sequence is 14 residues long. CDR3 sequence reads: CASGGSHSGNTIYF. CDR3 bases: TGTGCCAGCGGGGGAAGCCACTCTGGAAACACCATATATTTT.

The rearrangement joins TRBV29-1 to TRBJ1-1; no reliable D call. With 4 bases removed from V and 0 bases from J, the gap between germline ends came to 9 bases. This CDR3 contains 13 residues. The germline V gene has CDR1 SQVTM and CDR2 ANQGSEA. The CDR3 reads CSVVIFMNTEAFF. The CDR3 nucleotides are TGCAGCGTTGTTATATTCATGAACACTGAAGCTTTCTTT.

This sequence joins TRBV29-1 and TRBJ1-2; D uncertain. CDR1 is SQVTM, CDR2 ANQGSEA, per germline. CDR3 length: 12 residues. The ends were cut back, 6 bases at V and 6 bases at J, with 14 bases in the middle. CDR3: CSVRGLGNGYTF. CDR3 nucleotide sequence: TGCAGCGTGAGAGGCCTGGGTAATGGCTACACCTTC.